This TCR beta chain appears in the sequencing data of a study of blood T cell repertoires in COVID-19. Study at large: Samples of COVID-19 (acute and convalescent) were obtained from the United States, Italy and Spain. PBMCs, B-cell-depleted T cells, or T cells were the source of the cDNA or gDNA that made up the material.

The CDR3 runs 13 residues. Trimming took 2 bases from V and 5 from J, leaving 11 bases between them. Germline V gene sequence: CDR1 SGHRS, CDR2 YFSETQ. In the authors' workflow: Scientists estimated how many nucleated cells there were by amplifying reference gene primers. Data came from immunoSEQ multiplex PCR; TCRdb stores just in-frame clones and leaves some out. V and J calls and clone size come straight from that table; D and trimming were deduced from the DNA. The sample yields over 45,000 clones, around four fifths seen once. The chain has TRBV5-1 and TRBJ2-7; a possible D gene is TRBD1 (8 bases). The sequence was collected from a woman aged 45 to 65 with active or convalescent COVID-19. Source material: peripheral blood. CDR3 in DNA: TGCGCCAGCAGCTTTACAGGGGGGGACGAGCAGTACTTC. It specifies CASSFTGGDEQYF.